The next 11 T cell receptor beta chains were all read from a single sample in a study of human T cells and chemical hapten exposure. The sample's time point: pre-sensitization, week 0. The treatment is: therapeutic diphenylcyclopropenone sensitization with weekly scalp DPC. One entry per CDR3 protein results from TCRdb running MiXCR on the RACE reads. The sample holds some 74,000 distinct CDR3 sequences, about 14% seen once. Here the sequenced sample was whole blood, taken in connection with sensitization to the hapten diphenylcyclopropenone (DPC). These receptors originate from a woman aged 50 to 60 with alopecia areata. Some clones in this sample may be carry-over from other donors' samples.

This chain joins TRBV18 and TRBJ1-4, with 7 positions matching TRBD1. Germline values: CDR1 KGHSH, CDR2 LQKENI. J gave up 5 bases and V 1 base, and 10 bases lay outside the gene matches. The CDR3 is made up of 17 amino acids. The CDR3 protein is CASSPLAMVTGNEKLFF. The CDR3 nucleotides are TGTGCCAGCTCACCACTCGCCATGGTGACAGGGAATGAAAAACTGTTTTTT.

The chain recombines TRBV5-1 with TRBJ2-6; D is ambiguous. Germline lookup yields CDR1 SGHRS and CDR2 YFSETQ. The ends were cut back, 1 base at V and 0 bases at J, with 5 bases in the middle. CDR3 length equals 15 residues. CDR3 loop: CASSLMHSGANVLTF. The CDR3 nucleotides read TGCGCCAGCAGCTTGATGCACTCTGGGGCCAACGTCCTGACTTTC.

This clonotype was observed a few times. The chain couples TRBV19 to TRBJ2-3; unclear D gene. V lost 6 bases and J 3 bases, leaving 10 bases between the germline ends. Germline lookup yields CDR1 LNHDA and CDR2 SQIVND (reference sequence). CDR3 length equals 13 residues. The CDR3 DNA sequence: TGTGCCAGTAGGTCAGCTGGAACAGATACGCAGTATTTT. This encodes CASRSAGTDTQYF.

This sequence joins TRBV9 and TRBJ2-7; 8 nucleotides line up with TRBD2. Germline V CDR1 and CDR2: SGDLS, YYNGEE. Trimming cost V 0 bases and J 6 bases; bases outside gene matches: 5. There are 14 residues in the CDR3. The CDR3 DNA reads TGTGCCAGCAGCGTAGCTACTAGCGGCACCGAGCAGTACTTC. Translation gives CASSVATSGTEQYF.

Only a few counts were recorded for this clonotype. This chain's CDR3 is CASSLGQGPPNSNQPQHF. The CDR3 DNA is TGTGCCAGCAGCTTGGGACAGGGCCCCCCCAATAGCAATCAGCCCCAGCATTTT. V and J are TRBV7-6 and TRBJ1-5; 9 bases agree with TRBD1. CDR1 and CDR2 (germline): SGHVS, FNYEAQ. The CDR3 is 18 residues long. Trimming took 3 bases from V and 0 from J; bases not matched to a gene: 9.

This clonotype was seen a few times. The chain links TRBV20-1 to TRBJ1-1; D unresolved. This CDR3 spans 12 amino acids. V lost 2 bases and J 5 bases, leaving 9 bases between the germline ends. Germline-derived CDR1 and CDR2 are DFQATT and SNEGSKA (reference sequence). CDR3: CSARSGITEAFF. As DNA, the CDR3 is TGCAGTGCTAGATCCGGGATTACTGAAGCTTTCTTT.

This clonotype was observed a few times. This chain joins TRBV19 and TRBJ2-7, with 12 bases that match TRBD2. Germline V gene lookup returns CDR1 LNHDA and CDR2 SQIVND (reference sequence). The CDR3 runs 16 residues. V was pared by 6 bases and J by 1 base, with 7 bases of the junction left unmatched. As DNA, the CDR3 is TGTGCCAGTAGAGCCGGGACTAGCGGGTTTTCCTACGAGCAGTACTTC. Protein sequence: CASRAGTSGFSYEQYF.

This clonotype appeared a few times. V gene TRBV20-1 combines with J gene TRBJ2-1, with D tentatively TRBD1 or TRBD2 (6 bases each). From germline, CDR1 is DFQATT and CDR2 SNEGSKA (reference sequence). This CDR3 is 14 amino acids long. V lost 7 bases and J 0 bases, leaving 13 bases between the germline ends. The CDR3 sequence is CSGGRESSYNEQFF. The CDR3, as DNA: TGCAGTGGGGGGCGGGAAAGCTCCTACAATGAGCAGTTCTTC.

The chain links TRBV20-1 to TRBJ2-3; 11 nucleotides line up with TRBD1. Trimming removed 6 bases from V and 3 bases from J; junction bases left unmatched: 5. Germline V gene sequence: CDR1 DFQATT, CDR2 SNEGSKA (reference sequence). CDR3 length equals 14 residues. CDR3 sequence reads: CSATDRGRTDTQYF. CDR3 coding DNA: TGCAGTGCCACGGACAGGGGGCGGACAGATACGCAGTATTTT.

The V gene is TRBV28, the J gene TRBJ2-4; no clear D gene. The CDR3 is made up of 13 amino acids. CDR1 and CDR2 (germline): MDHEN, SYDVKM. Trimming cost V 10 bases and J 6 bases, with 16 bases left between them. CDR3 sequence reads: CATERPDLNIQYF. DNA of the CDR3: TGTGCCACGGAAAGACCGGACCTAAACATTCAGTACTTC.

Only a few counts were recorded for this clonotype. This chain links TRBV29-1 with TRBJ2-4, with D hard to call. Germline V gene lookup returns CDR1 SQVTM and CDR2 ANQGSEA. The CDR3 is 11 residues long. V was pared by 6 bases and J by 8 bases, with 11 bases between. In DNA, the CDR3 is TGCAGCGTGTCTAGTCTGGACATTCAGTACTTC. The encoded protein is CSVSSLDIQYF.